One sample yielded the 17 T cell receptor beta chains listed below, sequenced in a study of T-cell memory formation after mild COVID-19. Each CDR3 protein is one row after TCRdb ran MiXCR on the 5' RACE reads. This table has hundreds of thousands of distinct CDR3 sequences, about 19% appearing once. What was sequenced was PBMCs or a T cell subset sorted from them (not recorded which). The source of these receptors is an adult woman who had mild COVID-19 (a few samples of this study predate the infection). Cell type and time point are not known.

The chain carries TRBV7-9 and TRBJ1-2; D possibly corresponds to TRBD1 (6 bases). CDR3 length: 15 residues. CDR1 is SEHNR, CDR2 FQNEAQ, per germline (reference sequence). V was trimmed by 8 bases and J by 8 bases, leaving 24 bases between them. CDR3 DNA sequence: TGTGCCAGCCGTCGCCCGGGACACGCTTTTGAAGGCTACACCTTC. This gives the protein CASRRPGHAFEGYTF. Drawing the rest from reference TRBV7-9 and TRBJ1-2, the complete variable domain is DTGVSQNPRHKITKRGQNVTFRCDPISEHNRLYWYRQTLGQGPEFLTYFQNEAQLEKSRLLSDRFSAERPKGSFSTLEIQRTEQGDSAMYLCASRRPGHAFEGYTFGSGTRLTVV.

The rearrangement joins TRBV7-8 to TRBJ1-1; perhaps TRBD1 as D (5 bases). Trimming shortened V by 5 bases and J by 2 bases, and 15 bases separated the two germline ends. CDR1 is SGHVS and CDR2 is FQNEAQ in the germline V gene. The CDR3 loop spans 15 amino acids. The CDR3: CASSATRDLNTEAFF. CDR3 sequence (DNA): TGTGCCAGCAGCGCAACCCGGGACCTTAACACTGAAGCTTTCTTT.

The V call is TRBV12-3 or TRBV12-4, the J call TRBJ2-1; D is possibly TRBD1 (6 bases). V was trimmed by 5 bases and J by 5 bases, leaving 22 bases between them. CDR3 length: 17 residues. CDR3 nucleotide sequence: TGTGCCAGCAGTCCCGTAATGGGCAGGGGTCATAACAATGAGCAGTTCTTC. This gives the protein CASSPVMGRGHNNEQFF.

The chain carries TRBV11-3 and TRBJ2-1; 13 bases are shared with TRBD2. V shed 0 bases and J 9 bases; nucleotides not matched to a gene: 8. This CDR3 is built from 17 residues. Looked up from germline, CDR1 is SGHNT and CDR2 is YENEEA. The CDR3 here is CASSLDQGLAGVGEQFF. The CDR3 DNA sequence: TGTGCCAGCAGCTTAGATCAAGGACTAGCGGGAGTAGGTGAGCAGTTCTTC.

The gene calls are TRBV29-1 and TRBJ2-1; 11 nucleotides agree with TRBD2. The CDR3 totals 11 residues. The J segment lost 13 bases and the V segment lost 7 bases, leaving 6 bases of the junction unmatched. CDR1 is SQVTM, CDR2 ANQGSEA, per germline. The CDR3 sequence is CSDPLAGGQFF. CDR3 DNA: TGCAGCGACCCCCTAGCGGGGGGCCAGTTCTTC.

Only a few counts were recorded for this clonotype. The V gene is TRBV6-2 or TRBV6-3, the J gene TRBJ2-5, with TRBD2 matching 8 bases. V lost 2 bases to trimming and J lost 10 bases; unmatched junction nucleotides: 6. The CDR3 consists of 13 residues. Germline V lookup: CDR1 MNHEY, CDR2 SVGEGT. This CDR3 is CASSYALAEDQYF. DNA of the CDR3: TGTGCCAGCAGTTACGCACTAGCGGAGGACCAGTACTTC.

This clonotype was found a few times. V usage is TRBV5-1 and J usage is TRBJ1-1; D is possibly TRBD1 (5 bases). V lost 0 bases and J 8 bases, leaving 17 bases between the germline ends. The CDR3 is 15 amino acids. Per the germline V gene, CDR1 is SGHRS and CDR2 is YFSETQ. CDR3 in DNA: TGCGCCAGCAGCTTGGGTCAGTCGGGGCGGAGCGAAGCTTTCTTT. It yields the protein CASSLGQSGRSEAFF.

The rearrangement joins TRBV27 to TRBJ2-7; no firm D call. The CDR3 is made up of 16 amino acids. The V gene lost 2 bases and the J gene lost 0 bases, with 14 bases spanning the gap. Germline values: CDR1 MNHEY, CDR2 SMNVEV (reference sequence). Here the CDR3 DNA reads TGTGCCAGCAGTTTAGGTCTCCGGTCCAGCTCCTACGAGCAGTACTTC. Its protein product is CASSLGLRSSSYEQYF.

This clonotype was counted between two and nine times. A junction boundary mismatches the germline segment, possibly from a read error. The CDR3 loop reads CASSDSSGGPLQETQYF. The CDR3, as DNA: TGTGCCAGCAGTGACTCTAGCGGGGGGCCTCTCCAAGAGACCCAGTACTTC. J is TRBJ2-5 and V is TRBV6-6; 11 positions agree with TRBD2. CDR1 is MNHNY and CDR2 is SVGAGI in the germline V gene (reference sequence). The CDR3 consists of 17 residues.

The rearrangement uses TRBV5-1 and TRBJ2-7, with D perhaps matching TRBD2 (7 bases). Germline loops: CDR1 SGHRS, CDR2 YFSETQ. There are 14 residues in the CDR3. The V end was cut by 2 bases, the J end by 4 bases, with 13 bases between. As DNA, the CDR3 is TGCGCCAGCAGCTTAAGGGGGAGGGAATACGAGCAGTACTTC. This codes for CASSLRGREYEQYF.

The chain is built from TRBV27 and TRBJ2-5, with TRBD2 identical over 13 bases. The CDR3 runs 15 residues. The germline V gene encodes CDR1 MNHEY and CDR2 SMNVEV (reference sequence). Trimming at V came to 6 bases and at J to 4 bases, leaving 5 bases not matched to a gene. CDR3 nucleotides: TGTGCCAGCAGACTAGCGGGAGGGCCTCTAGAGACCCAGTACTTC. It codes for CASRLAGGPLETQYF.

The rearrangement uses TRBV7-9 and TRBJ1-2; a weak D match, TRBD1 (5 bases). There are 23 residues in the CDR3. Germline assignment: CDR1 SEHNR and CDR2 FQNEAQ (reference sequence). V shed 3 bases and J shed 6 bases, with 41 bases lying between them. The CDR3 region has the DNA TGTGCCAGCAGCTTTGATCTCCGGCGAGGGGTCCGGCCCCCAAAAGGCGGTCCGGATGGCTACACCTTC. It specifies CASSFDLRRGVRPPKGGPDGYTF.

V and J are TRBV29-1 and TRBJ2-7, with 9 bases lining up with TRBD2. The CDR3 loop spans 14 amino acids. V dropped 4 bases and J dropped 6; count of bases not matched to a gene: 10. Per the germline V gene, CDR1 is SQVTM and CDR2 is ANQGSEA. The CDR3 loop is CSVGAGTSLAEQYF. CDR3 nucleotides: TGCAGCGTTGGGGCAGGGACTAGCCTGGCCGAGCAGTACTTC.

The chain is built from TRBV30 and TRBJ1-1; 10 nucleotides agree with TRBD1. In germline, CDR1 is GTSNPN, CDR2 SVGIG (reference sequence). V gave up 2 bases and J gave up 6 bases; unmatched junction bases: 12. The CDR3 covers 16 residues. The CDR3 DNA reads TGTGCCTGGAGTCCCGGACAGGGGGGCTTGAGGTCTGAAGCTTTCTTT. Protein product: CAWSPGQGGLRSEAFF.

This chain links TRBV29-1 with TRBJ2-3; D not certain. CDR1 is SQVTM, CDR2 ANQGSEA, per germline. V was cut by 0 bases and J by 1 base, with 5 bases left in between. The CDR3 contains 13 residues. As DNA, the CDR3 is TGCAGCGTTGAAGACCGGGGCACAGATACGCAGTATTTT. It specifies CSVEDRGTDTQYF.

This clonotype was seen more than once but under ten times. V usage is TRBV7-8 and J usage is TRBJ2-1; D may correspond to TRBD1 or TRBD2 (5 bases each). This CDR3 region has 17 residues. The V gene's germline CDR1 is SGHVS and CDR2 FQNEAQ. The V gene lost 1 base and the J gene lost 0 bases, with 13 bases spanning the gap. In DNA, the CDR3 is TGTGCCAGCAGCTTAGGGACCGGGGACGTCTCCTACAATGAGCAGTTCTTC. Residues: CASSLGTGDVSYNEQFF.

This clonotype was detected only a few times. The V call is TRBV28, the J call TRBJ2-7, with TRBD2 identical over 12 bases. Germline values: CDR1 MDHEN, CDR2 SYDVKM. V shed 5 bases and J 6 bases; nucleotides not matched to a gene: 5. The CDR3 runs 14 residues. For the CDR3, the DNA is TGTGCCAGCAGTCCCATGGGACTAGCGGGCGAGCAGTACTTC. Residues: CASSPMGLAGEQYF. Full variable domain (outside the CDR3, taken from reference TRBV28 and TRBJ2-7): DVKVTQSSRYLVKRTGEKVFLECVQDMDHENMFWYRQDPGLGLRLIYFSYDVKMKEKGDIPEGYSVSREKKERFSLILESASTNQTSMYLCASSPMGLAGEQYFGPGTRLTVT.